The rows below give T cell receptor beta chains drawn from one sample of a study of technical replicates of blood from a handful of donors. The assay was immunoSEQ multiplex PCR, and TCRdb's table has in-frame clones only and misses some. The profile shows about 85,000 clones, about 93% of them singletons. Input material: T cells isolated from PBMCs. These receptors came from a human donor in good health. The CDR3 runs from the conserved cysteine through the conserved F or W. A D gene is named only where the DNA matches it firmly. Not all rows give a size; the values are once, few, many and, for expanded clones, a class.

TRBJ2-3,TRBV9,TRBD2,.,CASSVEAGGLTDTQYF,TGTGCCAGCAGCGTAGAAGCGGGGGGCCTCACAGATACGCAGTATTTT
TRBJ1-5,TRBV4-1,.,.,CASSHRVDQPQHF,TGCGCCAGCAGCCACCGGGTGGATCAGCCCCAGCATTTT
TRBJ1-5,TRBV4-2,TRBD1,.,CASSQENWKGAWEQPQHF,TGTGCCAGCAGCCAAGAGAACTGGAAGGGGGCTTGGGAACAGCCCCAGCATTTT
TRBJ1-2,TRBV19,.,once,CASSMVRGDRSGGDGYTF,TGTGCCAGTAGTATGGTTAGAGGGGACCGCTCGGGCGGGGATGGCTACACCTTC
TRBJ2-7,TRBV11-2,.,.,CASSLGASENFYEQYF,TGTGCCAGCAGCTTAGGGGCGTCGGAAAATTTCTACGAGCAGTACTTC
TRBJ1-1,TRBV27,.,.,CASSFFGGGHTEAFF,TGTGCCAGCAGTTTTTTTGGGGGCGGACACACTGAAGCTTTCTTT
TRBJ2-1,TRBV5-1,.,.,CASSLTGTTPSSYNEQFF,TGCGCCAGCAGCTTGACCGGCACGACCCCTAGCTCCTACAATGAGCAGTTCTTC
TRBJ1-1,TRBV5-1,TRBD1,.,CASSKDRGSTEAFF,TGCGCCAGCAGCAAGGACAGGGGCAGCACTGAAGCTTTCTTT
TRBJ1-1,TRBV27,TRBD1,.,CATTGAGTEAFF,TGTGCCACTACAGGGGCGGGCACTGAAGCTTTCTTT
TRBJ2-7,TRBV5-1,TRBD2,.,CASSFGRASHEQYF,TGCGCCAGCAGCTTCGGGAGGGCCTCCCACGAGCAGTACTTC
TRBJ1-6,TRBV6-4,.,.,CASSDRGPNSPLHF,TGTGCCAGCAGTGACCGAGGTCCTAATTCACCCCTCCACTTT
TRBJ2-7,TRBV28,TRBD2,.,CASSLGGGGTYEQYF,TGTGCCAGCAGTTTAGGGGGGGGAGGGACCTACGAGCAGTACTTC
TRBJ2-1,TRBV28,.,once,CASSSIGTEQFF,TGTGCCAGCAGTTCCATTGGGACAGAGCAGTTCTTC
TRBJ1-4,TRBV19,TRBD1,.,CASSPYDREWEKLFF,TGTGCCAGTAGTCCGTATGACAGGGAGTGGGAAAAACTGTTTTTT
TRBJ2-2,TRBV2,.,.,CASQNQGGNTGELFF,TGTGCCAGCCAGAATCAGGGAGGTAACACCGGGGAGCTGTTTTTT
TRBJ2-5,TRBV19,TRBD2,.,CASSILGSGREETQYF,TGTGCCAGTAGTATTTTAGGTAGCGGGAGAGAAGAGACCCAGTACTTC
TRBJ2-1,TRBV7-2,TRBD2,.,CASSLGAGGPEQFF,TGTGCCAGCAGCTTAGGGGCGGGGGGCCCAGAGCAGTTCTTC
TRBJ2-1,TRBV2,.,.,CASSAGGPSDEQFF,TGTGCCAGCAGTGCCGGGGGGCCCAGCGATGAGCAGTTCTTC
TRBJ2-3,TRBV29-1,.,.,CSVVRGVWNAQYF,TGCAGCGTTGTCCGCGGTGTTTGGAATGCGCAGTATTTT
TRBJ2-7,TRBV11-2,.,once,CASSLEPSGEQYF,TGTGCCAGCAGCTTGGAACCCTCGGGCGAGCAGTACTTC
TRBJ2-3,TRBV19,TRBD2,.,CASSTSGVETDTQYF,TGTGCCAGTAGTACTAGCGGGGTTGAGACAGATACGCAGTATTTT
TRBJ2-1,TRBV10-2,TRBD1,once,CASSPGQGPYNEQFF,TGCGCCAGCAGTCCGGGACAGGGGCCGTACAATGAGCAGTTCTTC
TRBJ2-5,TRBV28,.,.,CASSEDSQETQYF,TGTGCCAGCAGTGAGGACAGCCAAGAGACCCAGTACTTC
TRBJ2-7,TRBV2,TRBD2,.,CASRASGSYEQYF,TGTGCCAGCAGGGCTAGCGGATCCTACGAGCAGTACTTC
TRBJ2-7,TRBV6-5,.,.,CASSYSFRGTFYEQYF,TGTGCCAGCAGTTACTCTTTCAGAGGGACTTTCTACGAGCAGTACTTC
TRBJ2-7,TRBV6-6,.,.,CASSQSRHDQYF,TGTGCCAGCAGCCAGTCTAGGCACGACCAGTACTTC
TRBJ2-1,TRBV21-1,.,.,CASNTFNGDFYNEQFF,TGTGCCAGCAACACTTTCAACGGGGACTTCTACAATGAGCAGTTCTTC
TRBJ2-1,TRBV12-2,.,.,CASRLVRGPWWLGPRGQFF,TGTGCAAGTCGCTTAGTTAGAGGTCCGTGGTGGTTGGGGCCTAGGGGGCAGTTCTTC
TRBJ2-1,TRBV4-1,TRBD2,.,CASSPLSGTNEQFF,TGCGCCAGCAGCCCTCTTAGCGGGACCAATGAGCAGTTCTTC
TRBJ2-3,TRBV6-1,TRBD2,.,CASSVTSGRSWRTDTQYF,TGTGCCAGCAGTGTGACTAGCGGGAGGTCTTGGCGCACAGATACGCAGTATTTT
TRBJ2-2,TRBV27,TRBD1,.,CASSTPPGQGGVTGELFF,TGTGCCAGCAGTACGCCCCCGGGACAGGGTGGGGTCACCGGGGAGCTGTTTTTT
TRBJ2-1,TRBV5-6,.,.,CASSLAGDNEQFF,TGTGCCAGCAGCTTGGCGGGGGATAATGAGCAGTTCTTC
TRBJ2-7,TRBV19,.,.,CASSIRLTGARDEQYF,TGTGCCAGTAGTATCCGGCTTACAGGAGCTAGGGACGAGCAGTACTTC
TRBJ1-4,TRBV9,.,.,CASSNSVNEKLFF,TGTGCCAGCAGCAACTCTGTTAATGAAAAACTGTTTTTT
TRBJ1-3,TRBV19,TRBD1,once,CASARTGNSGNTIYF,TGTGCCAGTGCCAGGACAGGGAACTCTGGAAACACCATATATTTT
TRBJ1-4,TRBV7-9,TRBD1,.,CASSLGQGARTNEKLFF,TGTGCCAGCAGCTTAGGTCAGGGGGCCAGGACTAATGAAAAACTGTTTTTT
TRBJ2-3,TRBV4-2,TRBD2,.,CASSQDPRLAGFSSTDTQYF,TGTGCCAGCAGCCAAGATCCTAGACTAGCGGGATTCTCTAGCACAGATACGCAGTATTTT
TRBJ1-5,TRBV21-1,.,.,CASSSPRRDRGRYSNQPQHF,TGTGCCAGCAGCAGCCCTAGAAGGGACAGAGGACGATATAGCAATCAGCCCCAGCATTTT
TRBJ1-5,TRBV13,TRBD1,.,CASSLATGGEGQPQHF,TGTGCCAGCAGCTTAGCGACAGGGGGCGAAGGTCAGCCCCAGCATTTT
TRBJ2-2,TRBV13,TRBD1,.,CASSLGQGAGELFF,TGTGCCAGCAGCTTGGGCCAGGGGGCCGGGGAGCTGTTTTTT
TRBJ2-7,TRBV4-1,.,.,CASSHQGGYREQYF,TGCGCCAGCAGCCACCAAGGCGGGTATCGCGAGCAGTACTTC
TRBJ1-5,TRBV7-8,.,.,CASSSTRLGAGNQPQHF,TGTGCCAGCAGCTCCACCAGGCTGGGGGCGGGCAATCAGCCCCAGCATTTT
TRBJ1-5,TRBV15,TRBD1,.,CATSRERPGTGMHPQHF,TGTGCCACCAGCAGGGAACGACCCGGGACAGGAATGCATCCCCAGCATTTT
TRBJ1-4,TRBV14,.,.,CASSPNLGGAVEKLFF,TGTGCCAGCAGCCCTAACCTCGGAGGGGCTGTTGAAAAACTGTTTTTT
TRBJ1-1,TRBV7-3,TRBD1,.,CASSATQGRAEAFF,TGTGCCAGCAGCGCAACACAGGGGCGAGCTGAAGCTTTCTTT
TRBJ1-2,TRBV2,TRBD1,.,CASSDGDSRYTF,TGTGCCAGCAGTGACGGGGACAGTCGATACACCTTC
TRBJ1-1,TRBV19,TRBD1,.,CASSIAGQGAEAFF,TGTGCCAGTAGTATAGCGGGGCAGGGGGCTGAAGCTTTCTTT